The 27 T cell receptor beta chains presented below share a single source sample, sequenced in a study of blood T cell repertoires in COVID-19. Assay used: immunoSEQ multiplex PCR; TCRdb lists only in-frame clones, some missing. The data contain some 380,000 clones, roughly 87% of them seen just once; the ten biggest clones take up around 1.9%. The sample consisted of PBMCs or T cells enriched from blood (not recorded which). The receptors here all came from a woman aged 40 to 50 with acute COVID-19.

This chain joins TRBV7-8 and TRBJ1-5, with 9 bases lining up with TRBD1. CDR1 and CDR2 (germline): SGHVS, FQNEAQ. The length of the CDR3 is 16 residues. The J segment lost 6 bases and the V segment lost 1 base, leaving 7 bases of the junction unmatched. The CDR3 region is CASSLGRTGVSQPQHF. CDR3 bases: TGTGCCAGCAGCTTAGGACGGACAGGGGTCAGTCAGCCCCAGCATTTT.

This chain joins TRBV6-2 or TRBV6-3 and TRBJ1-1, with TRBD1 identical over 7 bases. The CDR3 spans 16 residues. Germline V CDR1 and CDR2: MNHEY, SVGEGT. The ends lost 5 bases at V and 0 bases at J; junction bases unmatched: 9. CDR3 DNA sequence: TGTGCCAGCAGTAATGACAGGGAATACATGAACACTGAAGCTTTCTTT. Translated, it gives CASSNDREYMNTEAFF.

V is TRBV15 and J is TRBJ2-3; TRBD2 agrees at 8 bases. The junction had 14 bases not matched to a gene; V was cut back by 3 bases and J by 6 bases. This CDR3 has 17 residues. Germline V gene sequence: CDR1 LNHNV, CDR2 YYDKDF (reference sequence). The DNA for the CDR3 is TGTGCCACCAGCAGGGGTGAGCGGGGGAAAGGATCGGATACGCAGTATTTT. It translates to CATSRGERGKGSDTQYF.

The chain has TRBV29-1 and TRBJ2-5; weak D call: TRBD1 (5 bases). The CDR3 is 12 amino acids. Trimming pared 4 bases from V and 5 bases from J, leaving 11 bases between. Germline V gene data show CDR1 as SQVTM and CDR2 as ANQGSEA. CDR3 nucleotides: TGCAGCGTTGGACGGCCAGGGGAGACCCAGTACTTC. It specifies CSVGRPGETQYF.

This sequence joins TRBV18 and TRBJ2-1; 8 positions match TRBD2. Per germline, CDR1 KGHSH and CDR2 LQKENI. After removal of 2 bases from V and 10 bases from J, the junction contained 10 bases not matched to a gene. CDR3 length: 15 amino acids. The CDR3: CASSPSGGQLGEQFF. As DNA, the CDR3 is TGTGCCAGCTCACCAAGCGGGGGCCAACTCGGCGAGCAGTTCTTC.

V and J are TRBV29-1 and TRBJ2-7, with D unclear. The V gene lost 6 bases and the J gene lost 0 bases, with 9 bases spanning the gap. The V gene's germline CDR1 is SQVTM and CDR2 ANQGSEA. The CDR3 contains 12 residues. DNA of the CDR3: TGCAGCGTCGCCCGGAGCTCCTACGAGCAGTACTTC. Protein sequence: CSVARSSYEQYF.

The chain is built from TRBV15 and TRBJ1-4; perhaps TRBD1 as D (6 bases). The germline gives CDR1 LNHNV, CDR2 YYDKDF (reference sequence). This CDR3 is built from 14 residues. Trimming took off 5 bases at V and 8 bases at J, with 15 bases between the two ends. CDR3 bases: TGTGCCACCAGCCCGAGCGGGGGCTGGGAAAAACTGTTTTTT. Translating it yields CATSPSGGWEKLFF.

J is TRBJ1-2 and V is TRBV30; weak D call: TRBD1 (6 bases). Trimming left V 8 bases short and J 4 bases short, with 20 bases between. CDR3 length: 14 amino acids. CDR1 is GTSNPN, CDR2 SVGIG, per germline (reference sequence). The CDR3 loop is CAENHQGSLYGYTF. For the CDR3, the DNA is TGTGCCGAAAACCACCAGGGGAGTCTCTATGGCTACACCTTC.

The chain has TRBV7-9 and TRBJ2-3, with a weak D call TRBD1 (5 bases). The CDR3 contains 13 residues. The germline CDR1 and CDR2 sequences are SEHNR and FQNEAQ (reference sequence). Trimming stripped 5 bases from V and 3 bases from J, with 9 bases between. The CDR3 region is CASSPQDTDTQYF. The CDR3 nucleotides read TGTGCCAGCAGCCCACAGGATACAGATACGCAGTATTTT.

The V call is TRBV19, the J call TRBJ2-2, with 12 bases matching TRBD2. The CDR3 spans 18 residues. Germline loops: CDR1 LNHDA, CDR2 SQIVND (reference sequence). Trimming removed 6 bases from V and 5 bases from J; junction bases left unmatched: 13. As DNA, the CDR3 is TGTGCCAGTAGCCGGCTAGCGGGGGGGCTCTCCGGAACCGGGGAGCTGTTTTTT. The encoded protein is CASSRLAGGLSGTGELFF.

The chain is built from TRBV30 and TRBJ2-7, with 9 positions matching TRBD1. Losses at the gene ends were 2 bases for V and 2 bases for J; bases not matched to a gene: 10. Germline CDR1 is GTSNPN and CDR2 is SVGIG (reference sequence). The CDR3 has 16 residues. CDR3 nucleotides: TGTGCCTGGAGTCCCCATTTGGGACAGGGAGCCTACGAGCAGTACTTC. Encoded protein: CAWSPHLGQGAYEQYF.

The rearrangement uses TRBV18 and TRBJ2-1; 8 bases match TRBD1. The CDR3 consists of 14 residues. CDR1 and CDR2 from the germline V gene are KGHSH and LQKENI. Trimming at V came to 6 bases and at J to 4 bases, leaving 5 bases not matched to a gene. For the CDR3, the DNA is TGTGCCAGCTCGAGGGACAGGATATACAATGAGCAGTTCTTC. Protein: CASSRDRIYNEQFF. Full variable domain (outside the CDR3, taken from reference TRBV18 and TRBJ2-1): NAGVMQNPRHLVRRRGQEARLRCSPMKGHSHVYWYRQLPEEGLKFMVYLQKENIIDESGMPKERFSAEFPKEGPSILRIQQVVRGDSAAYFCASSRDRIYNEQFFGPGTRLTVL.

The CDR3 reads CAWAAGDNSPLHF. The DNA for the CDR3 is TGTGCCTGGGCAGCGGGGGATAATTCACCCCTCCACTTT. This rearrangement joins TRBV30 to TRBJ1-6; possibly TRBD1 for D (5 bases). The germline V gene has CDR1 GTSNPN and CDR2 SVGIG (reference sequence). This CDR3 comprises 13 residues. Trimming removed 5 bases at V and 5 bases at J, with 10 bases between.

The rearrangement uses TRBV4-1 and TRBJ1-2, with D maybe TRBD1 (6 bases). This CDR3 is built from 14 residues. The V gene's germline CDR1 is MGHRA and CDR2 YSYEKL. The V end lost 1 base, the J end lost 5 bases, and 11 bases lay between the germline ends. CDR3 sequence: CASSQGTALYGYTF. The CDR3 region has the DNA TGCGCCAGCAGCCAAGGGACAGCTTTATATGGCTACACCTTC.

The rearrangement uses TRBV2 and TRBJ2-7, with no clear D. Germline CDR1 and CDR2: SNHLY and FYNNEI. The CDR3 sequence is 14 residues long. V was pared by 1 base and J by 0 bases, with 7 bases between. The CDR3 sequence is CASSEVGSSYEQYF. DNA for the CDR3: TGTGCCAGCAGTGAAGTTGGCAGCTCCTACGAGCAGTACTTC.

The J gene is TRBJ2-1, the V gene TRBV19; no reliable D call. V dropped 6 bases and J dropped 7 bases, with 13 bases sitting between them. Germline V gene lookup returns CDR1 LNHDA and CDR2 SQIVND (reference sequence). This CDR3 has 13 residues. The CDR3 here is CASRTLMGNEQFF. The CDR3 DNA sequence: TGTGCCAGTAGGACTTTGATGGGTAATGAGCAGTTCTTC.

With respect to this clone: Distinct nucleotide sequences in the sample also encode this CDR3. The chain is built from TRBV7-2 and TRBJ2-2, with D uncertain. The CDR3 consists of 14 residues. Germline CDR1 is SGHTA and CDR2 is FQGNSA. V shed 3 bases and J shed 1 base, with 6 bases lying between them. The CDR3 loop is CASSLYRNTGELFF. CDR3 DNA: TGTGCCAGCAGCTTGTACAGGAACACCGGGGAGCTGTTTTTT.

The chain uses TRBV5-4 and TRBJ1-1; 7 positions match TRBD1. V lost 3 bases, J lost 1 base, and 6 bases stayed unmatched. The CDR3 spans 15 residues. In germline, CDR1 is SGHNT, CDR2 YYREEE (reference sequence). In DNA form, the CDR3 reads TGTGCCAGCAGCTCTCCCGGGACAGAGAACACTGAAGCTTTCTTT. It encodes CASSSPGTENTEAFF.

The chain joins TRBV6-1 to TRBJ1-5; the match to TRBD1 covers 10 bases. Germline assignment: CDR1 MNHNS and CDR2 SASEGT. The CDR3 has 16 residues. The junction had 9 bases not matched to a gene; V was cut back by 2 bases and J by 8 bases. CDR3 sequence: CASSEIRQGAWEPQHF. CDR3 sequence (DNA): TGTGCCAGCAGTGAAATTCGACAGGGGGCGTGGGAGCCCCAGCATTTT.

The chain links TRBV5-6 to TRBJ1-2; 7 bases agree with TRBD1. The germline V gene has CDR1 SGHDT and CDR2 YYEEEE. The CDR3 has 13 residues. V gave up 2 bases and J gave up 7 bases; unmatched junction bases: 5. The CDR3 loop reads CASSFDRASGYTF. CDR3 DNA sequence: TGTGCCAGCAGCTTTGACAGGGCTAGTGGCTACACCTTC.

This chain uses TRBV29-1 with TRBJ1-1; D remains unclear. Germline V gene data show CDR1 as SQVTM and CDR2 as ANQGSEA. This CDR3 has 13 residues. Deletions cut 4 bases from V and 2 bases from J, with 11 bases between. The CDR3 region is CSVGRQDNTEAFF. The DNA for the CDR3 is TGCAGCGTTGGACGGCAGGATAACACTGAAGCTTTCTTT.

The V call is TRBV5-8, the J call TRBJ1-5; D unclear. Trimming took 5 bases from V and 0 from J, leaving 9 bases between them. This CDR3 has 14 residues. The germline V gene encodes CDR1 SGHTS and CDR2 YDEGEE. The CDR3 sequence is CASRVRYSNQPQHF. CDR3 DNA: TGTGCCAGCAGAGTCCGCTATAGCAATCAGCCCCAGCATTTT. Based on the CDR3 plus reference TRBV5-8 and TRBJ1-5, the full variable domain is EAGVTQSPTHLIKTRGQQATLRCSPISGHTSVYWYQQALGLGLQFLLWYDEGEERNRGNFPPRFSGRQFPNYSSELNVNALELEDSALYLCASRVRYSNQPQHFGDGTRLSIL.

This clone occurred a few times. The rearrangement links TRBV11-2 to TRBJ1-4; TRBD1 might be the D (6 bases). This CDR3 has 15 amino acids. Trimming left V 5 bases short and J 2 bases short, with 12 bases between. The germline gives CDR1 SGHAT, CDR2 FQNNGV. CDR3 loop: CASSINRVTNEKLFF. The CDR3 nucleotides read TGTGCCAGCAGCATTAACAGGGTTACTAATGAAAAACTGTTTTTT.

This chain uses TRBV5-6 with TRBJ2-1; D not certain. CDR3 size: 13 residues. Germline V CDR1 and CDR2: SGHDT, YYEEEE. V lost 6 bases and J lost 1, with 8 bases in between. The CDR3 region is CASIQASYNEQFF. CDR3 bases: TGTGCCAGCATTCAGGCGTCCTACAATGAGCAGTTCTTC.

In DNA, the CDR3 is TGTGCCAGCAGCTTTATGACTTATGGCTACACCTTC. Protein: CASSFMTYGYTF. The chain has TRBV5-6 and TRBJ1-2; unclear D gene. This CDR3 has 12 residues. V was shortened by 2 bases and J by 5 bases, with 7 bases between the two germline ends. The germline CDR1 and CDR2 sequences are SGHDT and YYEEEE. The variable domain in full, completed from reference TRBV5-6 and TRBJ1-2, reads DAGVTQSPTHLIKTRGQQVTLRCSPKSGHDTVSWYQQALGQGPQFIFQYYEEEERQRGNFPDRFSGHQFPNYSSELNVNALLLGDSALYLCASSFMTYGYTFGSGTRLTVV.

The chain combines TRBV27 with TRBJ1-5; D is perhaps TRBD1 (5 bases). Deletions cut 0 bases from V and 11 bases from J, with 11 bases between. CDR3 length equals 13 residues. Germline CDR1 and CDR2: MNHEY and SMNVEV (reference sequence). The CDR3 reads CASSLSRQGSQHF. CDR3 bases: TGTGCCAGCAGTTTATCGAGGCAGGGTTCCCAGCATTTT.

This chain joins TRBV29-1 and TRBJ1-3; weak D call: TRBD1 (5 bases). This CDR3 region has 12 residues. V lost 4 bases, J lost 4 bases, and 8 bases lay in between. The germline CDR1 and CDR2 sequences are SQVTM and ANQGSEA. This chain's CDR3 is CSVGQIGNTIYF. CDR3 DNA sequence: TGCAGCGTTGGACAGATCGGAAACACCATATATTTT.